A selection of T cell receptor beta chains follows, all from one sample in a study of monozygotic twins with inflammatory bowel disease. TCRdb re-called the 5' RACE reads and catalogs CDR3 proteins one per entry, DNA excluded. In total, the table holds approximately 400,000 distinct CDR3 sequences. The sequencing input was blood. The receptors stem from a human donor with ulcerative colitis or Crohn's disease, or a healthy co-twin of an affected twin (not recorded which). The CDR3 runs from the conserved cysteine through the conserved F or W.

cdr3_aa	v_call	j_call
CSARRTAYEQYF	TRBV20-1	TRBJ2-7
CASSYPRVAGLSGQYF	TRBV11-2	TRBJ2-5
CSASSGSIGQPQHF	TRBV20-1	TRBJ1-5
CASSLHPGQGQFF	TRBV7-3	TRBJ2-1
CASRPRTGVEAKNIQYF	TRBV28	TRBJ2-4
CASSLVRANEQYF	TRBV7-9	TRBJ2-7
CASSPDPLILSYEQYF	TRBV11-1	TRBJ2-7
CASSQQEYTEAFF	TRBV7-2	TRBJ1-1
CSARVLDGPNSPLHF	TRBV20-1	TRBJ1-6
CAISAEQGMQGYTF	TRBV10-3	TRBJ1-2
CASSQDSSSTDTQYF	TRBV4-3	TRBJ2-3
CSVRDRYSYEQYF	TRBV29-1	TRBJ2-7
CASSSGQLGPDTQYF	TRBV5-4	TRBJ2-3
CASSPNQRDYSYEQYF	TRBV5-1	TRBJ2-7
CSVHLGEENTEAFF	TRBV29-1	TRBJ1-1
CARQSNTRSRGTNPAETQYF	TRBV2	TRBJ2-5
CASSLRQGDTGELFF	TRBV5-6	TRBJ2-2
CSVVRQGGHNEQFF	TRBV29-1	TRBJ2-1
CASSQRKVMNTEAFF	TRBV4-1	TRBJ1-1
CASSNSLAKNIQYF	TRBV5-1	TRBJ2-4
CASSFGTGHSTDTQYF	TRBV5-6	TRBJ2-3
CASGEMVGGLVSPLHF	TRBV28	TRBJ1-6
CASRGTTEAFF	TRBV12-3/TRBV12-4	TRBJ1-1
CASGHPTSGSYEQYF	TRBV5-1	TRBJ2-7
CAWSIGTSGGAEEQYF	TRBV30	TRBJ2-7
CASSLVPFSYNSPLHF	TRBV12-3/TRBV12-4	TRBJ1-6
CASSLAGTYYGYTF	TRBV11-2	TRBJ1-2
CASSQEIAGLETQYF	TRBV4-3	TRBJ2-5